The present T cell receptor (beta chain) was sequenced within a study of cytomegalovirus exposure and HLA in healthy donors. Whole-study results and caveats: The authors listed approximately 150 TCR beta chains as cytomegalovirus-associated. Presence/absence results assume similar sequencing depth per donor, which may not hold.

60 Vbeta and 13 Jbeta primers were used in PCR. Some clones are missing from TCRdb's copy, which holds only in-frame ones; the method was immunoSEQ multiplex PCR. The sample contains some 220,000 clones, 75% to 90% of which appear only once. In the case of this clone: What it binds is unknown.

This CDR3 spans 11 amino acids. With 2 bases removed from V and 5 bases from J, the gap between germline ends came to 4 bases. From germline, CDR1 is SNHLY and CDR2 FYNNEI. Sequencing was performed on PBMCs. The origin of this receptor is a woman younger than 35 in good health and CMV-seronegative. The chain carries TRBV2 and TRBJ2-7; D ambiguous. CDR3 in amino acids: CASSEPNEQYF. Here the CDR3 DNA reads TGTGCCAGCAGTGAACCCAACGAGCAGTACTTC.